One sample yielded the 4 T cell receptor beta chains listed below, sequenced in a study of blood T cell repertoires in COVID-19. Sequenced by immunoSEQ multiplex PCR; TCRdb stores in-frame clones only, minus some. The repertoire includes 140,000 or so clones, approximately 90% of them detected once, and around 3.3% sits in the top ten. The material sequenced was peripheral blood. The receptors originated from a woman aged 60 to 75 with active COVID-19.

This clone was observed a handful of times. The J gene is TRBJ1-5, the V gene TRBV9; D not certain. The CDR3 has 15 amino acids. V was trimmed by 5 bases and J by 0 bases, leaving 12 bases between them. Germline V CDR1 and CDR2: SGDLS, YYNGEE. The CDR3 loop reads CASSSGGRSNQPQHF. The CDR3 DNA is TGTGCCAGCAGTTCAGGAGGTCGTAGCAATCAGCCCCAGCATTTT.

This sequence joins TRBV5-1 and TRBJ2-1; tentative D call: TRBD1 (6 bases). The germline V gene has CDR1 SGHRS and CDR2 YFSETQ. V lost 0 bases to trimming and J lost 0 bases, with 13 bases between them. The CDR3 consists of 17 residues. CDR3 nucleotides: TGCGCCAGCAGCTTGGCCGAGGTAGGGGGCTCCTACAATGAGCAGTTCTTC. Encoded protein: CASSLAEVGGSYNEQFF.

CDR3 sequence (DNA): TGCGCCAGCAGTCAATCGTGGGCTAGCAGTTACACAGATACGCAGTATTTT. This encodes CASSQSWASSYTDTQYF. The rearrangement joins TRBV23-1 to TRBJ2-3; D is perhaps TRBD2 (5 bases). TRBV23-1 is an open reading frame, and its role is uncertain. The V gene lost 0 bases and the J gene lost 2 bases, with 15 bases spanning the gap. CDR3 size: 17 residues.

In its sample, this clone was seen a few times. The rearrangement uses TRBV7-3 and TRBJ2-6; 7 bases fit TRBD1. The germline gives CDR1 SGHTA, CDR2 FQGTGA. Unmatched junction bases numbered 7, after V lost 5 bases and J lost 0 bases. The CDR3 consists of 17 residues. Here the CDR3 reads CASSLQGTASGANVLTF. DNA of the CDR3: TGTGCCAGCAGCCTTCAAGGGACAGCCTCTGGGGCCAACGTCCTGACTTTC.